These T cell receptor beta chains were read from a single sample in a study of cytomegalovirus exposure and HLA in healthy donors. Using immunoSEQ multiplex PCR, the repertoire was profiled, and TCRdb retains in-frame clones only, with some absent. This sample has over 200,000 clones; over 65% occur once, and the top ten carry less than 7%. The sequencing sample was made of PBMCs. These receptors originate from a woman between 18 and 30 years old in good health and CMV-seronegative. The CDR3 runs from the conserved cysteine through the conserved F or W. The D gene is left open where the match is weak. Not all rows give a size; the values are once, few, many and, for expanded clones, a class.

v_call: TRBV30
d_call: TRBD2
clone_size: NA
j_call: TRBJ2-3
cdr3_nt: TGTGCCTGGACACCGGGACTAGCGATCACAGATACGCAGTATTTT
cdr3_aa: CAWTPGLAITDTQYF

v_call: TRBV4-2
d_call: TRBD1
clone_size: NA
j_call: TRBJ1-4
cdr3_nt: TGTGCCAGCAGCCAAGATCTCAGGGGGTTTAATGAAAAACTGTTTTTT
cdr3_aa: CASSQDLRGFNEKLFF

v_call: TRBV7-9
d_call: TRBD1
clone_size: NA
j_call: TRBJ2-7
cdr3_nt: TGTGCCAGCAGCTTGAAATTAGCGAGTGGGGACAGTATCAACGAGCAGTACTTC
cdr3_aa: CASSLKLASGDSINEQYF

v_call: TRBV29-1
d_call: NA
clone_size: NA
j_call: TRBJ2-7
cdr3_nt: TGCAGCGTCAGGGATAGTAACGAGCAGTACTTC
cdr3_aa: CSVRDSNEQYF

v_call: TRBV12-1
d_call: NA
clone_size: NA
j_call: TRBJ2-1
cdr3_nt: TGTGCCAGCAGCCCCCACCGAAACGGGCAGTTCTTC
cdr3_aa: CASSPHRNGQFF

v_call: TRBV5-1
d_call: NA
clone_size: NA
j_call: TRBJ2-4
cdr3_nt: TGCGCCAGCAGCTTGGCCGAACGGGGTGGGATTCAGTACTTC
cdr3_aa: CASSLAERGGIQYF

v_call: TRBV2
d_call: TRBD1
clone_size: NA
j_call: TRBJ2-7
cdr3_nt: TGTGCCAGCGGGACAGAGCTGACCTACGAGCAGTACTTC
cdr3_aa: CASGTELTYEQYF

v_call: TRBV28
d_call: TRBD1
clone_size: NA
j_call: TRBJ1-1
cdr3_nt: TGTGCCAGCAGTTTAGGGACAGGGGATTTTGAAGCTTTCTTT
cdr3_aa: CASSLGTGDFEAFF

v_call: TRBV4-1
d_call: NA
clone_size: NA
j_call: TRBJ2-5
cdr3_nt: TGCGCCAGCAAGAGGTCGGTCTTCCAAGAGACCCAGTACTTC
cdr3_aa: CASKRSVFQETQYF

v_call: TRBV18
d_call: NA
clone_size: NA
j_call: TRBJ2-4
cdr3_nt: TGTGCCAGCTCACCACCGATCACAGGTCGGAACATTCAGTACTTC
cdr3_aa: CASSPPITGRNIQYF

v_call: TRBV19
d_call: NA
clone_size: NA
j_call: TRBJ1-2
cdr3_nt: TGTGCCAGTAGTACCTGGGGGGGGGCTGGCGGCTACACCTTC
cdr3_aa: CASSTWGGAGGYTF

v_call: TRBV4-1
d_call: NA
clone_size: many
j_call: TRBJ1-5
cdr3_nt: TGCGCCAGCAGCCCTCTCAGCAATCAGCCCCAGCATTTT
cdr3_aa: CASSPLSNQPQHF

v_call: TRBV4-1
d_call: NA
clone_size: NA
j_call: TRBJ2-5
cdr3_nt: TGCGCCAGCAGCCCCGGCAGGGTGGGAGGCCAAGAGACCCAGTACTTC
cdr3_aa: CASSPGRVGGQETQYF

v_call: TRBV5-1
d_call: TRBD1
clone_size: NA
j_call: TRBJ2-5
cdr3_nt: TGCGCCAGCAGCTTGAGTACAGGGGGACGAGAGACCCAGTACTTC
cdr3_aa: CASSLSTGGRETQYF

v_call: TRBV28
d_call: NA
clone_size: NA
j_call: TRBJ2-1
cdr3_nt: TGTGCCAGCAGTTATCTGGACAATAACTACAATGAGCAGTTCTTC
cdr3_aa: CASSYLDNNYNEQFF

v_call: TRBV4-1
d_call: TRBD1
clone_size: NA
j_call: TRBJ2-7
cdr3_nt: TGCGCCAGCAGCCCAGCCCCGGGACAGGGCTCCTACGAGCAGTACTTC
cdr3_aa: CASSPAPGQGSYEQYF

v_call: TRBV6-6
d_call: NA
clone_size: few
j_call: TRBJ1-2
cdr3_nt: TGTGCCAGCAGTTTGCGGGAGACGCAGTCCGGCTACACCTTC
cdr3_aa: CASSLRETQSGYTF

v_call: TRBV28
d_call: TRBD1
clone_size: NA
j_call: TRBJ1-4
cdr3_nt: TGTGCCAGCAGTTGGGACAGGGGAACAACTAATGAAAAACTGTTTTTT
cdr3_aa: CASSWDRGTTNEKLFF

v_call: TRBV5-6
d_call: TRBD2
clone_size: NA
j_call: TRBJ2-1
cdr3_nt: TGTGCCAGCAGCCAAGGACTAGCGGGGTACAATGAGCAGTTCTTC
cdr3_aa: CASSQGLAGYNEQFF

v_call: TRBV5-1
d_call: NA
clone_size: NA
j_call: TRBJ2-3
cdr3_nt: TGCGCCAGCAGCCGAGGCGGTAGCGGCACAGATACGCAGTATTTT
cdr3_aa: CASSRGGSGTDTQYF

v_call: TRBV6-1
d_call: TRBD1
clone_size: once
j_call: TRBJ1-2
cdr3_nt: TGTGCCAGCAGGGAGCAGGGGGCGCCTGGCTATGGCTACACCTTC
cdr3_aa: CASREQGAPGYGYTF

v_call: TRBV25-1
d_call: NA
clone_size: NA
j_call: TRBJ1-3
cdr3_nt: TGTGCCAGCAGTGCCCCTCCGACCATATATTTT
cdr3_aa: CASSAPPTIYF

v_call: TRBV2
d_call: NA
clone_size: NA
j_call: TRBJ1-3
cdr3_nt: TGTGCCAGCGAGGGGGAAAGCTCTGGAAACACCATATATTTT
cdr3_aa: CASEGESSGNTIYF

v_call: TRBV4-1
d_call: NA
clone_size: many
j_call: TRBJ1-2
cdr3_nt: TGCGCCAGCAGCCAAGAGGGCGCCCCTGCCTATGGCTACACCTTC
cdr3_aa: CASSQEGAPAYGYTF

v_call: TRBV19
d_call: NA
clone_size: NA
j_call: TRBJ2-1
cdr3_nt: TGTGCCAGTAGTACAGGGGACAATGAGCAGTTCTTC
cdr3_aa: CASSTGDNEQFF

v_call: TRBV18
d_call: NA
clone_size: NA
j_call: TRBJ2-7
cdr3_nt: TGTGCCAGCTCACAAGGGGACGGGTCCTACGAGCAGTACTTC
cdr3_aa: CASSQGDGSYEQYF

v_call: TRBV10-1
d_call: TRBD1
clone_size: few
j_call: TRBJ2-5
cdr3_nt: TGCGCCAGCAGTGAGTCGAGGACAGGGTCGAGAGAGACCCAGTACTTC
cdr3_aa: CASSESRTGSRETQYF

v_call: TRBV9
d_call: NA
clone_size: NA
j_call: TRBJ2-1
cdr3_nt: TGTGCCAGCAGCGAGACCAGCACCTACAATGAGCAGTTCTTC
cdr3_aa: CASSETSTYNEQFF

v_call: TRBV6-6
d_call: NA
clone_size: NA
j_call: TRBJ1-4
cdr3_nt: TGTGCCAGCACCCCACGGGGGAATGAAAAACTGTTTTTT
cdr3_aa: CASTPRGNEKLFF

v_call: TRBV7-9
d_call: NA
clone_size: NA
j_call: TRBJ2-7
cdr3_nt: TGTGCCAGCAGCTTAGAAGGGCAGGGGTACGAGCAGTACTTC
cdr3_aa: CASSLEGQGYEQYF

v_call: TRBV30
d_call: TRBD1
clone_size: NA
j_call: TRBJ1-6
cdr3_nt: TGTGCCTACGGGACAGGGAGAACCTATAATTCACCCCTCCACTTT
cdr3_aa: CAYGTGRTYNSPLHF

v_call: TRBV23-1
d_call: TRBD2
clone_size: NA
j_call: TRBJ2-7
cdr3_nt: TGCGCCAGCAGTCTTCTTGGGACTAGCGGGAGGGGAGACGAGCAGTACTTC
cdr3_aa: CASSLLGTSGRGDEQYF

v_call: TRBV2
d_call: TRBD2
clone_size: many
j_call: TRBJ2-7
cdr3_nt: TGTGCCAGCAGTGAAGGACTAGCGATATCCTACGAGCAGTACTTC
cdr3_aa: CASSEGLAISYEQYF

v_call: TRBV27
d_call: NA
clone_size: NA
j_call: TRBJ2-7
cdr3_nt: TGTGCCAGCAGTTTATCAGCGGTCTCCTACGAGCAGTACTTC
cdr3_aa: CASSLSAVSYEQYF

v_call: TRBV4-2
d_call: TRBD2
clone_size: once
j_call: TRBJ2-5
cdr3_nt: TGTGCCAGCAGACCTAGCGGGAGGTCGGGGGAGACCCAGTACTTC
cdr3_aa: CASRPSGRSGETQYF

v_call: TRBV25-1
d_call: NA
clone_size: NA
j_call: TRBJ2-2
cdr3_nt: TGTGCCAGCAGTTACACCGGGGAGCTGTTTTTT
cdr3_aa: CASSYTGELFF

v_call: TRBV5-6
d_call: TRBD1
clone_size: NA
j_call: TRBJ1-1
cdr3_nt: TGTGCCAGCACCCCGGGACAGGGATTCGGGAACACTGAAGCTTTCTTT
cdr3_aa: CASTPGQGFGNTEAFF

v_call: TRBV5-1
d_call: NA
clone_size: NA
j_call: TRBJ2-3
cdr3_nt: TGCGCCAGCAGCTCCCAAAGGGACACTCCAGCGGGCGCAGATACGCAGTATTTT
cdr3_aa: CASSSQRDTPAGADTQYF

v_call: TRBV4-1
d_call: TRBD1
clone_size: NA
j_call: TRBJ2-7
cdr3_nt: TGCGCCAGCAGCGCCCATGGGACAGCAAAAGCCTACGAGCAGTACTTC
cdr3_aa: CASSAHGTAKAYEQYF

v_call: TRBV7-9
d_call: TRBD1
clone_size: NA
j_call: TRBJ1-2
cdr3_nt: TGTGCCAGCAGCTATGGGACAGGGGGTGATATCTACGTGTACACCTTC
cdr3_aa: CASSYGTGGDIYVYTF

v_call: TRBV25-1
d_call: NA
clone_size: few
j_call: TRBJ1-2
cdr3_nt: TGTGCCAGCAGTGAATCGGCAGGGATCGGCTACACCTTC
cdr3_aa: CASSESAGIGYTF

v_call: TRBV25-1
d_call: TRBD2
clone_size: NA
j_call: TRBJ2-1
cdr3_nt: TGTGCCAGCAGGATAGCGGGAGGCTCCTACAATGAGCAGTTCTTC
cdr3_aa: CASRIAGGSYNEQFF

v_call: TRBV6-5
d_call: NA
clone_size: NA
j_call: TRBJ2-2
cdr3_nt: TGTGCCAGCAGGGAAGGCCCCACCGGGGAGCTGTTTTTT
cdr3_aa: CASREGPTGELFF

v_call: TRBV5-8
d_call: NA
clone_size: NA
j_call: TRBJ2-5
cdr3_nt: TGTGCCAGCAGCCCGGGACTGGAGCAAGAGACCCAGTACTTC
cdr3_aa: CASSPGLEQETQYF

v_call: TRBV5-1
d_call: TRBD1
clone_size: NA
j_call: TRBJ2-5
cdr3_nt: TGCGCCAGCAGGACAGGGTCGGAGACCCAGTACTTC
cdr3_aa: CASRTGSETQYF

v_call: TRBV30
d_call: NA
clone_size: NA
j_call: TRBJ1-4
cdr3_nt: TGTGCCTGGAGTGAGGCTGCGAATGAAAAACTGTTTTTT
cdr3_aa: CAWSEAANEKLFF

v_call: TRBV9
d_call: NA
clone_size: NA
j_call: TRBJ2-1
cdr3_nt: TGTGCCAGCACAATTGGCGGGGGCACGAATGAGCAGTTCTTC
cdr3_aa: CASTIGGGTNEQFF

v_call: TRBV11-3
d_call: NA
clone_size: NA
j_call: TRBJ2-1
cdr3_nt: TGTGCCAGCAGCATCGGGCCCTACAATGAGCAGTTCTTC
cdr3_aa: CASSIGPYNEQFF

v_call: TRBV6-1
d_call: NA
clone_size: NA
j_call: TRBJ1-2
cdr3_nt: TGTGCCAGCGTGTCCGGGACAAGAAATGGCTACACCTTC
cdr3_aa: CASVSGTRNGYTF